This T cell receptor beta chain emerged from a study of cytotoxic CD8 clonotypes in ibrutinib-treated CLL. Study summary: Partial responses numbered some 24 and complete responses 2; after a median approximately 70 months, about 15 stayed remitted and roughly twelve progressed. Response sampling came at median approximately a year of treatment, ranging about 6 to 40 months.

V dropped 5 bases and J dropped 8 bases, with 10 bases sitting between them. CDR1 is MDHEN, CDR2 SYDVKM, per germline. This CDR3 is 12 amino acids long. Study observations and caveats: Progressing and sustained-remission patients had different sampling times.

Remarks on this clone: The antigen is undetermined.

Sequencing was designed to attain a depth spanning 1 in 200,000 to 1 in 1 million T cells. Assay used: immunoSEQ multiplex PCR; TCRdb lists only in-frame clones, some missing. The table shows 150,000 or so clones, with 75% to 85% occurring only once. This sequence joins TRBV28 and TRBJ1-5, with D possibly TRBD1 on 5 matching bases. The clonotype comes from a human donor with chronic lymphocytic leukemia. The material sequenced was PBMCs, taken after 36 months of ibrutinib treatment. This CDR3 is CASSPLGEPQHF. CDR3 nucleotide sequence: TGTGCCAGCAGTCCTCTAGGGGAGCCCCAGCATTTT.